The following is a TCR beta chain sequence with its context. TCRdb's copy holds only in-frame clones and misses some; the assay was immunoSEQ multiplex PCR. Of under 150,000 clones listed, 80% to 95% are singletons. Losses at the gene ends were 6 bases for V and 6 bases for J; bases not matched to a gene: 4. The CDR3 is 12 amino acids. The data were obtained in a study of control samples from healthy donors and cancer patients. V usage is TRBV12-3 or TRBV12-4 and J usage is TRBJ2-7, with 8 bases that match TRBD1. What was sequenced was blood. This TCR was recovered from a man aged 25-40 years in good health. The CDR3 loop reads CASSYTGGEQYF. As DNA, the CDR3 is TGTGCCAGCAGCTATACAGGGGGCGAGCAGTACTTC.